The present T cell receptor beta chain was sequenced within a study of blood T cells in healthy people across ages. About the study: T cells yielded about one barcoded beta molecule per two cells through template switching.

The second PCR ran 7 to 11 cycles with a sample-barcoded 5' primer and J-beta primers. In TCRdb, the 5' RACE reads were re-called with MiXCR into one record per CDR3 protein. The data contain more than 650,000 distinct CDR3 sequences, 22% of them seen just once; the ten biggest clones take up around 22%. Study observations and caveats: Estimates of diversity drawn from one million T cells were considered underestimates. Long-lived donors carried more naive CD4+ cells and greater diversity than aged donors. Per-million-T-cell TCR beta diversity fell roughly linearly with age.

The germline CDR1 and CDR2 sequences are DFQATT and SNEGSKA (reference sequence). CDR3 length: 15 residues. V lost 0 bases, J lost 0 bases, and 11 bases lay in between. The sample holds a few counts of this clonotype. Its antigen is not known. This sequence joins TRBV20-1 and TRBJ1-1, with D possibly being TRBD1 (5 bases). This clonotype was obtained from a man between 65 and 79 years old in good health. Sequencing was performed on blood. The CDR3 is CSARDPPGLNTEAFF. The CDR3 DNA reads TGCAGTGCTAGAGATCCTCCGGGGCTGAACACTGAAGCTTTCTTT.